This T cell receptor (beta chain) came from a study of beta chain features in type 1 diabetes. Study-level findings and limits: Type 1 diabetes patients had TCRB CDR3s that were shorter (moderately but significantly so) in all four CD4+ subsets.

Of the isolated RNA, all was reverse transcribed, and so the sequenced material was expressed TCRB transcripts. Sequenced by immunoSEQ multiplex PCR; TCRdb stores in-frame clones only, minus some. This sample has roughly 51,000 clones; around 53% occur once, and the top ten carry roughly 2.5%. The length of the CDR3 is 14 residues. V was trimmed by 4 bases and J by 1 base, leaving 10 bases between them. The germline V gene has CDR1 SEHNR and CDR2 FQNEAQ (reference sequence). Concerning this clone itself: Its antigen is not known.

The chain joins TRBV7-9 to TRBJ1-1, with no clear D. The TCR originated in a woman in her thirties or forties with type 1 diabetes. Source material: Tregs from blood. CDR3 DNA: TGTGCCAGCAGCTCCGGACTGGGGAACACTGAAGCTTTCTTT. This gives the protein CASSSGLGNTEAFF. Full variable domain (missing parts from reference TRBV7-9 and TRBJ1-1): DTGVSQNPRHKITKRGQNVTFRCDPISEHNRLYWYRQTLGQGPEFLTYFQNEAQLEKSRLLSDRFSAERPKGSFSTLEIQRTEQGDSAMYLCASSSGLGNTEAFFGQGTRLTVV.